Presented here are 25 T cell receptor beta chains from one specimen sequenced in a study of blood T cells in healthy people across ages (dated by TCRdb to the mid-2010s). The library came from 5' RACE. A second PCR of roughly 7 to 11 cycles was performed with a sample-barcoded 5' primer and a J-beta primer mix. Starting from the raw public reads, TCRdb applied fastp trimming at Q25, assembled clones with MiXCR and retained in-frame beta chains. Every CDR3 protein is listed once, alongside the most common genes and DNA of its rows. The sample has around 2 million distinct CDR3 sequences on record, about two fifths of them singletons. 20% to 25% of the sample rests with the top ten. The sample comprised blood. These receptors all stem from a human donor in good health.

CDR3 sequence: CASSSIRGWYNEQFF. DNA for the CDR3: TGTGCCAGCAGCTCCATAAGGGGTTGGTACAATGAGCAGTTCTTC. The chain combines TRBV11-2 with TRBJ2-1; a weak D match, TRBD1 (5 bases). Trimming left V 4 bases short and J 4 bases short, with 14 bases between. There are 15 residues in the CDR3. Per the germline V gene, CDR1 is SGHAT and CDR2 is FQNNGV. The variable domain in full, with the rest retrieved from reference TRBV11-2 and TRBJ2-1, is EAGVAQSPRYKIIEKRQSVAFWCNPISGHATLYWYQQILGQGPKLLIQFQNNGVVDDSQLPKDRFSAERLKGVDSTLKIQPAKLEDSAVYLCASSSIRGWYNEQFFGPGTRLTVL.

The rearrangement joins TRBV6-5 to TRBJ2-7, with 12 bases fitting TRBD1. CDR3 length equals 15 residues. The V and J ends lost 6 bases and 7 bases, in that order; junction bases with no gene match: 10. CDR1 MNHEY and CDR2 SVGAGI come from the germline V gene. CDR3 bases: TGTGCCAGCAGCCCAAGGGGACAGGGGGCGCGGGAGCAGTACTTC. Translated, it gives CASSPRGQGAREQYF.

Notes on this clonotype: An end of the junction does not agree with germline; a read error may underlie this. The chain uses TRBV9 and TRBJ1-1; possibly TRBD1 for D (6 bases). Germline CDR1 SGDLS, CDR2 YYNGEE. This CDR3 contains 14 residues. The CDR3 sequence: CACSVGGVNTEAFF. CDR3 DNA: TGTGCCTGCAGCGTCGGGGGCGTTAACACTGAAGCTTTCTTT.

The chain recombines TRBV20-1 with TRBJ1-1; D ambiguous. V was shortened by 2 bases and J by 7 bases, with 14 bases between the two germline ends. The germline V gene encodes CDR1 DFQATT and CDR2 SNEGSKA (reference sequence). The CDR3 is made up of 13 amino acids. The CDR3 DNA is TGCAGTGCTAGACCCACTAGTGGCCGTGAAGCTTTCTTT. Encoded protein: CSARPTSGREAFF.

This clonotype was counted once. One end of the junction fails to match germline, which may point to a read error. The chain uses TRBV4-2 and TRBJ2-1, with a possible D match to TRBD1 (7 bases). Germline-derived CDR1 and CDR2 are LGHNA and YNFKEQ. The CDR3 length is 16 residues. The CDR3 bases are TGTACCAGCAGCCAAACAGGGGACTGGTCCTACAATGAGCAGTTCTTC. Its protein is CTSSQTGDWSYNEQFF.

The genes are TRBV27 and TRBJ2-3; D gene unclear. Germline values: CDR1 MNHEY, CDR2 SMNVEV (reference sequence). The ends were cut back, 7 bases at V and 4 bases at J, with 9 bases in the middle. The length of the CDR3 is 12 residues. CDR3 region: CASMSAPDTQYF. CDR3 DNA: TGTGCCAGCATGAGCGCCCCAGATACGCAGTATTTT.

This chain uses TRBV12-3 or TRBV12-4 with TRBJ1-3; D remains ambiguous. CDR3 length equals 14 residues. The germline V and J ends were trimmed by 3 bases and 1 base, with 7 bases remaining between them. The CDR3 nucleotides read TGTGCCAGCAGTTTGACGAGTTCTGGAAACACCATATATTTT. Translating gives CASSLTSSGNTIYF.

The V call is TRBV20-1, the J call TRBJ2-3; 8 bases fit TRBD1. Germline V lookup: CDR1 DFQATT, CDR2 SNEGSKA (reference sequence). V lost 5 bases, J lost 2 bases, and 9 bases stayed unmatched. The CDR3 consists of 15 residues. The chain's CDR3 is CSAGAPGGNTDTQYF. Written as DNA, the CDR3 is TGCAGTGCTGGAGCCCCAGGGGGCAACACAGATACGCAGTATTTT.

The chain joins TRBV7-3 to TRBJ2-7, with TRBD1 identical over 9 bases. Per germline, CDR1 SGHTA and CDR2 FQGTGA. J lost 2 bases, V lost 1 base, and 3 bases had no gene match. CDR3 size: 15 residues. The CDR3 here is CASSLKGTGTYEQYF. The DNA for the CDR3 is TGTGCCAGCAGCTTAAAGGGGACAGGGACCTACGAGCAGTACTTC. The whole variable domain, remainder taken from reference TRBV7-3 and TRBJ2-7, is GAGVSQTPSNKVTEKGKYVELRCDPISGHTALYWYRQSLGQGPEFLIYFQGTGAADDSGLPNDRFFAVRPEGSVSTLKIQRTERGDSAVYLCASSLKGTGTYEQYFGPGTRLTVT.

The chain employs TRBV4-1 and TRBJ1-1; no reliable D call. This CDR3 is built from 16 residues. V lost 1 base and J lost 4, with 16 bases in between. Per germline, CDR1 MGHRA and CDR2 YSYEKL. CDR3 region: CASSQGSPKTGTEAFF. Here the CDR3 DNA reads TGCGCCAGCAGCCAAGGGTCCCCTAAGACGGGCACTGAAGCTTTCTTT.

The V gene is TRBV5-1, the J gene TRBJ2-7; 9 nucleotides match TRBD1. J was trimmed by 2 bases and V by 2 bases; bases with no gene match: 8. The CDR3 has 16 amino acids. Germline CDR1 and CDR2: SGHRS and YFSETQ. CDR3 region: CASSLLSGTGPYEQYF. The CDR3 DNA reads as TGCGCCAGCAGCTTATTGTCCGGGACAGGGCCCTACGAGCAGTACTTC. Full variable domain (remainder filled in from reference TRBV5-1 and TRBJ2-7): KAGVTQTPRYLIKTRGQQVTLSCSPISGHRSVSWYQQTPGQGLQFLFEYFSETQRNKGNFPGRFSGRQFSNSRSEMNVSTLELGDSALYLCASSLLSGTGPYEQYFGPGTRLTVT.

This clonotype was counted a few times. This chain uses TRBV14 with TRBJ1-2; 7 nucleotides agree with TRBD1. V lost 2 bases and J lost 11; bases outside the gene matches: 11. The germline V gene has CDR1 SGHDN and CDR2 FVKESK. This CDR3 comprises 14 residues. The CDR3 region has the DNA TGTGCCAGCAGCCAAATTGACAGGGCCCTTGGTTACACCTTC. It is translated as CASSQIDRALGYTF.

CDR3 sequence reads: CASSSIGRLNTGELFF. CDR3 nucleotide sequence: TGTGCCAGCAGCTCAATCGGGCGGCTGAACACCGGGGAGCTGTTTTTT. The J gene is TRBJ2-2, the V gene TRBV7-3; D is unresolved. Germline assignment: CDR1 SGHTA and CDR2 FQGTGA. This CDR3 is 16 amino acids long. With 4 bases removed from V and 1 base from J, the gap between germline ends came to 13 bases.

This clonotype was seen a handful of times. The CDR3 coding sequence is TGTGCCAGCAGCCAAGGACGGGCGGCAGGAGCTTTCTTT. It specifies CASSQGRAAGAFF. V is TRBV3-1 and J is TRBJ1-1; unclear D gene. This CDR3 has 13 amino acids. CDR1 is LGHDT, CDR2 YNNKEL, per germline (reference sequence). V was cut by 1 base and J by 10 bases, with 13 bases left in between.

This clonotype was observed once. The chain links TRBV29-1 to TRBJ1-2; 7 nucleotides agree with TRBD1. The ends lost 4 bases at V and 6 bases at J; junction bases unmatched: 5. This CDR3 comprises 12 residues. The V gene's germline CDR1 is SQVTM and CDR2 ANQGSEA. CDR3 DNA sequence: TGCAGCGTTGTGGGACAGAGTGATGGCTACACCTTC. It specifies CSVVGQSDGYTF.

This chain joins TRBV20-1 and TRBJ2-7, with 11 bases lining up with TRBD1. CDR3 length equals 17 residues. V shed 5 bases and J 7 bases; nucleotides not matched to a gene: 19. The germline CDR1 and CDR2 sequences are DFQATT and SNEGSKA (reference sequence). For the CDR3, the DNA is TGCAGTGCTGAATCCGGGACAGGGGGTCTGTCCTACAATGAGCAGTACTTC. Its protein product is CSAESGTGGLSYNEQYF.

In this sample, this clonotype turned up a few times. The rearrangement links TRBV11-2 to TRBJ1-2; no firm D call. Germline CDR1 reads SGHAT; CDR2 reads FQNNGV. V was shortened by 0 bases and J by 7 bases, with 21 bases between the two germline ends. The CDR3 contains 17 residues. In nucleotides, the CDR3 is TGTGCCAGCAGCTTAGATAGGCCCTCCGGTGGGATAAGTGGCTACACCTTC. Translating gives CASSLDRPSGGISGYTF.

V usage is TRBV7-9 and J usage is TRBJ1-2; 9 bases are shared with TRBD1. Germline assignment: CDR1 SEHNR and CDR2 FQNEAQ (reference sequence). Trimming cost V 6 bases and J 7 bases; bases outside gene matches: 6. This CDR3 has 13 residues. The CDR3 DNA reads TGTGCCAGCAGATTGGGACAGGGTGCTGGCTACACCTTC. It specifies CASRLGQGAGYTF.

This clonotype was observed a few times. This chain links TRBV2 with TRBJ2-5; D may be TRBD2 (5 bases). Trimming stripped 8 bases from V and 5 bases from J, with 12 bases between. The CDR3 extends over 12 amino acids. Germline-derived CDR1 and CDR2 are SNHLY and FYNNEI. The CDR3 DNA reads as TGTGCCAGCGGGGAGCATAGGGAGACCCAGTACTTC. This translates into CASGEHRETQYF.

This rearrangement joins TRBV4-3 to TRBJ2-3; the match to TRBD2 covers 7 bases. V gave up 2 bases and J gave up 1 base; unmatched junction bases: 12. Per germline, CDR1 LGHNA and CDR2 YSLEER. The CDR3 covers 18 residues. DNA of the CDR3: TGCGCCAGCAGCCAATTCTACCCGGGAAGCGGGGGCACAGATACGCAGTATTTT. Translating it yields CASSQFYPGSGGTDTQYF.

This clonotype occurred a few times. The rearrangement joins TRBV7-2 to TRBJ2-3; tentative D call: TRBD1 (6 bases). Germline assignment: CDR1 SGHTA and CDR2 FQGNSA. The CDR3 loop spans 15 amino acids. The germline V and J ends were trimmed by 6 bases and 0 bases, with 13 bases remaining between them. In DNA form, the CDR3 reads TGTGCCAGCAGTTCAGGGGTGGTGAGCACAGATACGCAGTATTTT. Translation gives CASSSGVVSTDTQYF. The full variable domain, its missing parts supplied by reference TRBV7-2 and TRBJ2-3, is GAGVSQSPSNKVTEKGKDVELRCDPISGHTALYWYRQSLGQGLEFLIYFQGNSAPDKSGLPSDRFSAERTGGSVSTLTIQRTQQEDSAVYLCASSSGVVSTDTQYFGPGTRLTVL.

The V gene is TRBV12-3 or TRBV12-4, the J gene TRBJ1-1, with D possibly being TRBD1 (5 bases). Trimming removed 6 bases at V and 4 bases at J, with 21 bases between. This CDR3 region has 16 residues. CDR3 in DNA: TGTGCCAGCAGAGGTTGGGACTCAAGGGCGGGCACTGAAGCTTTCTTT. This sequence encodes CASRGWDSRAGTEAFF.

The rearrangement uses TRBV4-1 and TRBJ1-5, with TRBD1 as a possible D gene (6 bases). Germline V CDR1 and CDR2: MGHRA, YSYEKL. V was shortened by 0 bases and J by 4 bases, with 19 bases between the two germline ends. The length of the CDR3 is 18 residues. Written as DNA, the CDR3 is TGCGCCAGCAGCCAAGATAACGGCCCCTACAGGGAAAATCAGCCCCAGCATTTT. It specifies CASSQDNGPYRENQPQHF.

This clonotype was recorded a few times. The rearrangement joins TRBV28 to TRBJ2-7; no clear D. The CDR3 consists of 12 residues. Germline-derived CDR1 and CDR2 are MDHEN and SYDVKM. Trimming pared 10 bases from V and 4 bases from J, leaving 14 bases between. As DNA, the CDR3 is TGTGCCACTTACAAGTTAGGGTACGAGCAGTACTTC. Translation gives CATYKLGYEQYF.

The chain combines TRBV5-1 with TRBJ2-7, with D perhaps matching TRBD1 (5 bases). There are 15 residues in the CDR3. Trimming cost V 1 base and J 9 bases, with 20 bases left between them. Germline-derived CDR1 and CDR2 are SGHRS and YFSETQ. The CDR3 loop reads CASSLITTETGGQYF. In DNA form, the CDR3 reads TGCGCCAGCAGCTTGATCACGACAGAGACGGGCGGGCAGTACTTC.